This T cell receptor (beta chain) was captured in a study of cytotoxic CD8 clonotypes in ibrutinib-treated CLL. Study-wide points: Public clonotypes were uncommon and contracted or stayed stable on treatment.

As for this clone: What it recognizes is unknown.

CDR3 length equals 14 residues. The trim removed 4 bases at V and 0 bases at J, leaving 2 bases unmatched. Per germline, CDR1 MNHEY and CDR2 SMNVEV (reference sequence). Clones were read by immunoSEQ multiplex PCR, and TCRdb kept only the in-frame ones, dropping some. The sample contains about 200,000 clones, 60% to 80% of which appear only once. V and J are TRBV27 and TRBJ2-7; TRBD1 matches at 8 bases. The TCR was taken from a human donor with chronic lymphocytic leukemia. Sequencing was performed on PBMCs, taken after 12 months of ibrutinib treatment. In DNA form, the CDR3 reads TGTGCCAGCAGTTCACAGGGGGGCTCCTACGAGCAGTACTTC. Its translation: CASSSQGGSYEQYF.